What follows are 10 T cell receptor beta chains derived from one specimen sequenced in a study of T cells expressing NK-cell markers. TCRdb re-called the 5' RACE reads and catalogs CDR3 proteins one per entry, DNA excluded. The repertoire table contains 550,000 to 600,000 distinct CDR3 sequences. Sequenced input: blood T cells: a sorted CD56 or NKG2C T cell subset, CD4+ or CD8+ T cells, or bulk PBMC T cells (not recorded which). The source of these receptors is a man in his late teens or twenties in good health.

V is TRBV10-3 and J is TRBJ1-4. The V gene's germline CDR1 is ENHRY and CDR2 SYGVKD. There are 13 residues in the CDR3. The CDR3 is CAISVERNEKLFF.

The CDR3 protein is CASSFRQGGDEQYF. V usage is TRBV7-2 and J usage is TRBJ2-7; TCRdb designates TRBD1, a call that cannot be tested without DNA. The CDR3 runs to 14 residues. CDR1 and CDR2 from the germline V gene are SGHTA and FQGNSA.

The gene calls are TRBV20-1 and TRBJ2-5; as DNA is missing, the TRBD1 call by TCRdb cannot be tested. Germline V CDR1 and CDR2: DFQATT, SNEGSKA (reference sequence). The CDR3 is 17 amino acids. The CDR3 reads CSAREFPGQGAEETQYF.

The rearrangement uses TRBV4-2 and TRBJ2-3; TCRdb's D gene call, TRBD2, goes unchecked for lack of DNA. The CDR3 is made up of 19 amino acids. Germline lookup yields CDR1 LGHNA and CDR2 YNFKEQ. CDR3 loop: CASSQTGPWERETTDTQYF.

The chain recombines TRBV29-1 with TRBJ2-1; TCRdb selects TRBD1, and the lack of DNA leaves this call unchecked. There are 15 residues in the CDR3. Germline values: CDR1 SQVTM, CDR2 ANQGSEA. The CDR3 sequence is CSVAPWGPGYNEQFF.

The rearrangement uses TRBV7-9 and TRBJ2-4; absent DNA, TCRdb's TRBD1 call cannot be checked. The germline V gene encodes CDR1 SEHNR and CDR2 FQNEAQ (reference sequence). The CDR3 is 16 amino acids. CDR3 in amino acids: CASSLGTGKAKNIQYF.

This rearrangement joins TRBV7-9 to TRBJ2-1. Per germline, CDR1 SEHNR and CDR2 FQNEAQ (reference sequence). The CDR3 length is 12 residues. The CDR3 sequence is CASISSSSEQFF.

The V gene is TRBV12-3 or TRBV12-4, the J gene TRBJ1-6. CDR3 size: 13 residues. The CDR3 reads CASFRDYNSPLHF.

The chain is built from TRBV2 and TRBJ2-2; the TCRdb call, TRBD2, lacks DNA for checking. There are 18 residues in the CDR3. Germline-derived CDR1 and CDR2 are SNHLY and FYNNEI. CDR3 sequence: CASSALLTSAQNTGELFF.

The chain uses TRBV2 and TRBJ2-3. The CDR3 runs 15 residues. CDR1 and CDR2 (germline): SNHLY, FYNNEI. The chain's CDR3 is CASSLTRLGADTQYF.